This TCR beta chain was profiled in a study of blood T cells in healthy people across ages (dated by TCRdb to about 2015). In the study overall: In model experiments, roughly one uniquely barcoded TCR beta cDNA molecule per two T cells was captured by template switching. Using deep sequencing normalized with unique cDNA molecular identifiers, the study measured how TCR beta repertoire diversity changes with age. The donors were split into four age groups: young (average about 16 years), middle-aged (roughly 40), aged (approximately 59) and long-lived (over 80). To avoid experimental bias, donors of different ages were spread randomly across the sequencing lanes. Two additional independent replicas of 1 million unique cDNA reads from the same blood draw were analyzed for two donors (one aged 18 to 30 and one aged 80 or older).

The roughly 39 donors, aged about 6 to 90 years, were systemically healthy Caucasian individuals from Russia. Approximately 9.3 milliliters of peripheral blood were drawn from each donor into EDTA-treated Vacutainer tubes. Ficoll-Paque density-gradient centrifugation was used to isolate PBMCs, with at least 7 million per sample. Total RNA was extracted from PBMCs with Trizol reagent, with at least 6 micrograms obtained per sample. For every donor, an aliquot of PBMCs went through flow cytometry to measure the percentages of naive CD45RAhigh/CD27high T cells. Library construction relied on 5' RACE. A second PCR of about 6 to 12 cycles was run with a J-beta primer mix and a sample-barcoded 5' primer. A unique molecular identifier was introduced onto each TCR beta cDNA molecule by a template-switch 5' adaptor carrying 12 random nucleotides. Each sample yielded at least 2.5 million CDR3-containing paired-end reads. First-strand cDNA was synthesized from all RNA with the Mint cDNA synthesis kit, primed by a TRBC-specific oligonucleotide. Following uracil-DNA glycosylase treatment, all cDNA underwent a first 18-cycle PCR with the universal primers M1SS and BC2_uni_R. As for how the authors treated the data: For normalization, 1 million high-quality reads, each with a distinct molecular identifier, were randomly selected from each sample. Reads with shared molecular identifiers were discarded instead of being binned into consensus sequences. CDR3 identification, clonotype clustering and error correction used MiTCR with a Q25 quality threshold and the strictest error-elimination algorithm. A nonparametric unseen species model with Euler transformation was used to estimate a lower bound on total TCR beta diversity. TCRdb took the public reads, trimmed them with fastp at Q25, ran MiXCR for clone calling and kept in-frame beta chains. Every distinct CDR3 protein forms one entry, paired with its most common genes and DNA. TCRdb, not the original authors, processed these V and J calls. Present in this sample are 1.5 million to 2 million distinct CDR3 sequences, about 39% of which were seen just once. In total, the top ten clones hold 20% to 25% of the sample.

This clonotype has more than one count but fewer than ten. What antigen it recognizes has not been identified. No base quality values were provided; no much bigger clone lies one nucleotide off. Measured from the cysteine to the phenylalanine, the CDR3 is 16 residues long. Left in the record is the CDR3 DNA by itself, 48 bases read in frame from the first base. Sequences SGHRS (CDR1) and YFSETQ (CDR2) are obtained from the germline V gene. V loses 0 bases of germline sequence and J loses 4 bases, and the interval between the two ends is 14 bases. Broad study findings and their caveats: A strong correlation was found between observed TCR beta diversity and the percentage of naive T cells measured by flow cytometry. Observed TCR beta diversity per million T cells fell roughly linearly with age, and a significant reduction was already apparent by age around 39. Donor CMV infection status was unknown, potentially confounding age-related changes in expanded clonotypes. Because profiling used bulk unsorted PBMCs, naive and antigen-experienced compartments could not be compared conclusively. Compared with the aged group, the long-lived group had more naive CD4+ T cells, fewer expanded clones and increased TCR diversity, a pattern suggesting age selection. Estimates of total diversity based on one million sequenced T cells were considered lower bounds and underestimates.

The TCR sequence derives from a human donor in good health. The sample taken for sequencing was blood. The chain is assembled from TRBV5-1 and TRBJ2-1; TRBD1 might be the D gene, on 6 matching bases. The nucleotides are TGCGCCAGCAGCTTGGAACCTTCGACAGGATACAATGAGCAGTTCTTC. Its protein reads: CASSLEPSTGYNEQFF.